This T cell receptor (beta chain) was captured by sequencing in a study of blood T cell repertoires in COVID-19. About the research overall: The cDNA or gDNA used as material had been derived from T cells, B-cell-depleted T cells, or PBMCs.

Sequenced by immunoSEQ multiplex PCR; TCRdb stores in-frame clones only, minus some. This sample has around 230,000 clones, with 87% found just once. The count of this clone is one. The sequence was collected from a man in his sixties who had recovered from COVID-19. The sequencing input was peripheral blood.

The CDR3 loop reads CATAGTSGARGTQYF. DNA of the CDR3: TGTGCCACCGCCGGGACTAGCGGGGCCAGAGGGACCCAGTACTTC. This chain uses TRBV3-1 (or the pseudogene TRBV3-2) with TRBJ2-5, with TRBD2 identical over 13 bases. V shed 10 bases and J 7 bases; nucleotides not matched to a gene: 12. The germline CDR1 and CDR2 sequences are LGHDT and YNNKEL (reference sequence). CDR3 length: 15 amino acids.